This T cell receptor (beta chain) was documented in a study of blood T cells in healthy people across ages. Study-level information: Per every two T cells, about one barcoded beta molecule was captured by template switching. Notes on the study in general: Since the PBMCs were unsorted, naive and antigen-experienced cells could not be conclusively compared. Older individuals had lower TCR beta diversity per million T cells (the decline was roughly linear).

The CDR3 has 12 residues. V lost 7 bases to trimming and J lost 13 bases, with 20 bases between them. From germline, CDR1 is DFQATT and CDR2 SNEGSKA (reference sequence). Regarding this clonotype: Its antigen remains unknown.

A J-beta primer mix and a sample-barcoded 5' primer were used in a second PCR of about 7 to 11 cycles. TCRdb used MiXCR to reprocess the 5' RACE reads, holding one entry per CDR3 protein. The repertoire includes under 1,000,000 distinct CDR3 sequences, 35% to 40% of them detected once, and approximately 13% sits in the top ten. The chain joins TRBV20-1 to TRBJ2-4; a possible D gene is TRBD2 (7 bases). This clonotype was obtained from a man aged 18 to 29 in good health. Sequencing was carried out using blood. CDR3 loop: CSVSRGANEQYF. CDR3 DNA sequence: TGCAGTGTCTCCCGGGGGGCAAATGAGCAGTACTTC.